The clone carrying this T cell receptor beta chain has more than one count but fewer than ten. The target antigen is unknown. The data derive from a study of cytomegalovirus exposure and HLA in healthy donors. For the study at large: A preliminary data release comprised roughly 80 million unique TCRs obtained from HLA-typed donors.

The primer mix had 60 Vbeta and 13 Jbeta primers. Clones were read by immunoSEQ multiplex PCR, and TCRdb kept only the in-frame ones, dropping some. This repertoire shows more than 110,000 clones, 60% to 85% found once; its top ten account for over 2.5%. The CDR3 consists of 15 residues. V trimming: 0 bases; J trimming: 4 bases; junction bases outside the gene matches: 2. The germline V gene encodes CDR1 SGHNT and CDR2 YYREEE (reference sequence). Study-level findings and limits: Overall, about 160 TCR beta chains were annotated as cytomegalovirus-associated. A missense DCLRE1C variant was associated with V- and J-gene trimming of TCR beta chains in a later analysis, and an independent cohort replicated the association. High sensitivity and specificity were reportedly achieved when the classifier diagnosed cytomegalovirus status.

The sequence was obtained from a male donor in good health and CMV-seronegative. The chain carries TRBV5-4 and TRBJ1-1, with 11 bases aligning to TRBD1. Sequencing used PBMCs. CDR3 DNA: TGTGCCAGCAGCTTGGGGACAGGGGGCCTCACTGAAGCTTTCTTT. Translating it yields CASSLGTGGLTEAFF. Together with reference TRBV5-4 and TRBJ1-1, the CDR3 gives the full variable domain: ETGVTQSPTHLIKTRGQQVTLRCSSQSGHNTVSWYQQALGQGPQFIFQYYREEENGRGNFPPRFSGLQFPNYSSELNVNALELDDSALYLCASSLGTGGLTEAFFGQGTRLTVV.